These 14 T cell receptor beta chains were sequenced from one sample in a study of beta chain features in type 1 diabetes (dated by TCRdb to 2016 to 2019). Libraries were built with the immunoSEQ multiplex PCR assay. The entire amount of isolated RNA was reverse transcribed using the High Capacity cDNA Reverse Transcription Kit, so the sequenced TCRB transcripts were expressed ones. TCRdb took this table from immuneACCESS and kept in-frame rearrangements with V and J called. Such tables lack part of the clones; where checked against another copy, unresolved V genes explain under half of the gap, and the rest is unexplained. Within this sample are over 120,000 clones, with around 8.7% of them counted one time only. The ten largest clones take up approximately 0.68% of the sample. The specimen sequenced was central memory CD4+ T cells from blood. The receptors shown here come from a young man in good health.

This clone has more than one count but fewer than ten. The chain has TRBV27 and TRBJ1-1; D possibly corresponds to TRBD1 (5 bases). CDR1 MNHEY and CDR2 SMNVEV come from the germline V gene (reference sequence). This CDR3 has 15 amino acids. V was cut by 8 bases and J by 5 bases, with 21 bases left in between. For the CDR3, the DNA is TGTGCCAGCCCCCTTAAGGGGCCCGGACGGACTGAAGCTTTCTTT. Translating it yields CASPLKGPGRTEAFF.

This clone was observed a few times. The chain uses TRBV6-5 and TRBJ2-7; maybe TRBD1 (6 bases). Germline-derived CDR1 and CDR2 are MNHEY and SVGAGI. V was pared by 7 bases and J by 6 bases, with 13 bases between. This CDR3 region has 12 residues. The DNA of the CDR3 is TGTGCCAGCACCCCTACAGGGCCCGAGCAGTACTTC. This codes for CASTPTGPEQYF.

There are a few counts of this clone. The chain has TRBV7-2 and TRBJ1-4; 9 bases are a match to TRBD1. The CDR3 contains 14 residues. Germline trimming cut 5 bases from V and 6 bases from J; bases unmatched to any gene: 4. CDR1 is SGHTA and CDR2 is FQGNSA in the germline V gene. The CDR3 region is CASSPGQGHEKLFF. The CDR3 bases are TGTGCCAGCAGCCCCGGACAGGGGCATGAAAAACTGTTTTTT.

This clone came up a few times. The chain recombines TRBV19 with TRBJ1-2; no definite D call. Trimming removed 5 bases from V and 4 bases from J, with 11 bases in between. CDR1 is LNHDA, CDR2 SQIVND, per germline (reference sequence). The CDR3 loop spans 13 amino acids. CDR3 DNA: TGTGCCAGTAGTCCCATCGCGAGCTATGGCTACACCTTC. Translating it yields CASSPIASYGYTF.

A few counts support this clone. This chain connects TRBV19 to TRBJ1-5; D is unresolved. The CDR3 is made up of 10 amino acids. V gave up 7 bases and J gave up 7 bases, with 5 bases separating them. Germline CDR1 LNHDA, CDR2 SQIVND (reference sequence). As DNA, the CDR3 is TGTGCCAGTAATTCGCAGCCCCAGCATTTT. It translates to CASNSQPQHF. Full variable domain (rest looked up from reference TRBV19 and TRBJ1-5): DGGITQSPKYLFRKEGQNVTLSCEQNLNHDAMYWYRQDPGQGLRLIYYSQIVNDFQKGDIAEGYSVSREKKESFPLTVTSAQKNPTAFYLCASNSQPQHFGDGTRLSIL.

This clone has a handful of counts. The chain carries TRBV7-2 and TRBJ2-1, with TRBD2 identical over 14 bases. The junction had 4 bases not matched to a gene; V was cut back by 5 bases and J by 7 bases. Germline CDR1 and CDR2: SGHTA and FQGNSA. The CDR3 has 15 residues. CDR3 loop: CASSHGTSGGNEQFF. The CDR3 region has the DNA TGTGCCAGCAGCCACGGGACTAGCGGGGGTAATGAGCAGTTCTTC.

The sample holds a few counts of this clone. V gene TRBV7-6 combines with J gene TRBJ1-1; perhaps TRBD1 as D (6 bases). The CDR3 consists of 11 residues. V shed 4 bases and J shed 8 bases, with 8 bases lying between them. The V gene's germline CDR1 is SGHVS and CDR2 FNYEAQ. The CDR3 here is CASSSQGEAFF. CDR3 bases: TGTGCCAGCAGCTCACAGGGCGAAGCTTTCTTT.

This clone was observed a handful of times. V usage is TRBV28 and J usage is TRBJ2-7, with D possibly being TRBD1 (7 bases). The V end was cut by 3 bases, the J end by 1 base, with 13 bases between. The CDR3 consists of 15 residues. Germline lookup yields CDR1 MDHEN and CDR2 SYDVKM. CDR3 sequence reads: CASSFGGTESYEQYF. For the CDR3, the DNA is TGTGCCAGCAGTTTCGGAGGGACAGAGTCCTACGAGCAGTACTTC.

This clone came up a few times. The rearrangement links TRBV9 to TRBJ1-2; TRBD1 agrees at 8 bases. The CDR3 covers 14 residues. Germline V gene sequence: CDR1 SGDLS, CDR2 YYNGEE. The J segment lost 2 bases and the V segment lost 5 bases, leaving 5 bases of the junction unmatched. The CDR3 region is CASSENRGNYGYTF. The DNA for the CDR3 is TGTGCCAGCAGTGAAAACAGGGGGAACTATGGCTACACCTTC.

This clone was counted only a few times. The chain carries TRBV6-6 and TRBJ2-7; 8 nucleotides align to TRBD2. The germline V gene encodes CDR1 MNHNY and CDR2 SVGAGI (reference sequence). Unmatched junction bases numbered 5, after V lost 5 bases and J lost 2 bases. The CDR3 runs to 14 residues. CDR3 DNA: TGTGCCAGCAGTACGGGAGGGGGGACCTACGAGCAGTACTTC. Amino acid sequence: CASSTGGGTYEQYF.

This clone turned up a few times. The V and J genes are TRBV15 and TRBJ2-5; TRBD1 is a possible D gene (6 bases). The CDR3 is 14 residues long. The V and J ends lost 0 bases and 3 bases respectively, with 8 bases between them. Germline V gives CDR1 LNHNV, CDR2 YYDKDF (reference sequence). The CDR3 region has the DNA TGTGCCACCAGCAGAGATCAGGGGAAAGAGACCCAGTACTTC. Translating gives CATSRDQGKETQYF.

On this clone itself: Other DNA variants within this sample encode the same CDR3. This chain joins TRBV30 and TRBJ2-5; TRBD2 matches at 15 bases. J was trimmed by 4 bases and V by 3 bases; bases with no gene match: 0. Per the germline V gene, CDR1 is GTSNPN and CDR2 is SVGIG (reference sequence). This CDR3 contains 14 residues. CDR3 in DNA: TGTGCCTGGAGGGGACTAGCGGGGGGAGAGACCCAGTACTTC. This gives the protein CAWRGLAGGETQYF.

The CDR3 reads CAFTLGLAGSDTQYF. The CDR3 coding sequence is TGTGCCTTCACCCTGGGACTAGCGGGGTCGGATACGCAGTATTTT. This chain uses TRBV30 with TRBJ2-3; 13 nucleotides align to TRBD2. Trimming at V came to 7 bases and at J to 6 bases, leaving 10 bases not matched to a gene. Germline V gene data show CDR1 as GTSNPN and CDR2 as SVGIG (reference sequence). This CDR3 comprises 15 residues. Combining the CDR3 with reference TRBV30 and TRBJ2-3 gives the whole variable domain SQTIHQWPATLVQPVGSPLSLECTVEGTSNPNLYWYRQAAGRGLQLLFYSVGIGQISSEVPQNLSASRPQDRQFILSSKKLLLSDSGFYLCAFTLGLAGSDTQYFGPGTRLTVL.

There are a few counts of this clone. V and J are TRBV7-2 and TRBJ1-3, with TRBD1 identical over 7 bases. The CDR3 extends over 15 amino acids. V dropped 5 bases and J dropped 4; count of bases not matched to a gene: 8. Germline lookup yields CDR1 SGHTA and CDR2 FQGNSA. The DNA for the CDR3 is TGTGCCAGCAGCACCCGACAGGGTGGGGGAAACACCATATATTTT. Translated: CASSTRQGGGNTIYF.